One and the same sample provided the 2 T cell receptor beta chains below, sequenced in a study of PD-1 blockade in classical Hodgkin lymphoma. Only in-frame clones appear in the TCRdb table, and some are missing; sequencing was by immunoSEQ multiplex PCR. Of 20,000 to 25,000 clones detected, about 68% appear once; the ten largest clones hold 15% to 20%. Time point reported: cycle 4 day 1 (C4D1), after less than seven weeks of nivolumab. With no exception, relapse followed autologous stem cell transplantation in all patients, and brentuximab vedotin exposure varied. Sequenced here: peripheral blood mononuclear cells (PBMCs), sampled before the fourth cycle of nivolumab. These receptor sequences come from a human donor with classical Hodgkin lymphoma.

Here the CDR3 DNA reads TGTGCCAGCGGACAGGTAGATCAGCCCCAGCATTTT. This encodes CASGQVDQPQHF. The gene calls are TRBV27 and TRBJ1-5; 7 bases line up with TRBD1. V lost 8 bases, J lost 5 bases, and 3 bases stayed unmatched. Germline V gene lookup returns CDR1 MNHEY and CDR2 SMNVEV (reference sequence). This CDR3 is 12 amino acids long.

The gene calls are TRBV19 and TRBJ2-2, with no clear D. The CDR3 runs to 11 residues. The germline V and J ends were trimmed by 6 bases and 5 bases, with 4 bases remaining between them. Per the germline V gene, CDR1 is LNHDA and CDR2 is SQIVND (reference sequence). Here the CDR3 DNA reads TGTGCCAGTAGCCGAACCGGGGAGCTGTTTTTT. Residues: CASSRTGELFF. The variable domain in full, with the rest retrieved from reference TRBV19 and TRBJ2-2, is DGGITQSPKYLFRKEGQNVTLSCEQNLNHDAMYWYRQDPGQGLRLIYYSQIVNDFQKGDIAEGYSVSREKKESFPLTVTSAQKNPTAFYLCASSRTGELFFGEGSRLTVL.